The 26 T cell receptor beta chains presented below share a single source sample, sequenced in a study of beta chain features in type 1 diabetes. Study-level points and caveats: Moderate yet significant TCRB CDR3 shortening was seen in Type 1 diabetes patients in all four CD4+ subsets.

cDNA synthesis used the whole RNA isolate, giving expressed TCRB sequences. Measured with immunoSEQ multiplex PCR; TCRdb has only the in-frame clones, and not every one. The sample records some 160,000 clones, 6.5% to 8.5% being singletons. No cognate antigen is known for these TCRs. What was sequenced was central memory CD4+ T cells from blood. These receptors came from a woman younger than 30 with type 1 diabetes.

The chain employs TRBV9 and TRBJ2-1, with a weak D call TRBD1 (6 bases). The germline V gene encodes CDR1 SGDLS and CDR2 YYNGEE. The CDR3 covers 15 residues. Trimming left V 3 bases short and J 1 base short, with 11 bases between. The CDR3: CASSAQGESYNEQFF. CDR3 in DNA: TGTGCCAGCAGCGCACAGGGCGAATCCTACAATGAGCAGTTCTTC.

This clone was seen only a few times. The genes are TRBV5-1 and TRBJ2-3; 9 bases are shared with TRBD1. After removal of 2 bases from V and 2 bases from J, the junction contained 6 bases not matched to a gene. The CDR3 loop spans 16 amino acids. CDR1 is SGHRS and CDR2 is YFSETQ in the germline V gene. CDR3 protein: CASSFGGQGSTDTQYF. DNA for the CDR3: TGCGCCAGCAGCTTCGGAGGACAGGGGTCCACAGATACGCAGTATTTT. The full variable domain, in which reference TRBV5-1 and TRBJ2-3 provide the parts outside the CDR3, is KAGVTQTPRYLIKTRGQQVTLSCSPISGHRSVSWYQQTPGQGLQFLFEYFSETQRNKGNFPGRFSGRQFSNSRSEMNVSTLELGDSALYLCASSFGGQGSTDTQYFGPGTRLTVL.

For this clone: Its ends do not fully match the called genes, so a read error is possible. The rearrangement links TRBV14 to TRBJ2-3; 11 nucleotides align to TRBD1. CDR1 is SGHDN and CDR2 is FVKESK in the germline V gene. The CDR3 has 15 amino acids. DNA of the CDR3: TGTGCCAGCAGCCAAGCCGGACAGGGGGCAGAGACGCAGTATTTT. Residues: CASSQAGQGAETQYF.

This clone showed up just a few times. The rearrangement uses TRBV7-8 and TRBJ2-6, with TRBD1 identical over 9 bases. The CDR3 is made up of 16 amino acids. The J segment lost 2 bases and the V segment lost 8 bases, leaving 7 bases of the junction unmatched. Germline V gene data show CDR1 as SGHVS and CDR2 as FQNEAQ. CDR3 sequence: CASDGTGLPGANVLTF. The CDR3 DNA reads as TGTGCCAGCGATGGGACAGGGCTCCCTGGGGCCAACGTCCTGACTTTC.

The rearrangement joins TRBV28 to TRBJ1-1, with D hard to call. Per the germline V gene, CDR1 is MDHEN and CDR2 is SYDVKM. The germline V and J ends were trimmed by 8 bases and 5 bases, with 9 bases remaining between them. CDR3 length: 11 amino acids. The CDR3 is CASSLRTEAFF. CDR3 in DNA: TGTGCCAGCTCCCTGCGGACTGAAGCTTTCTTT.

This chain joins TRBV5-4 and TRBJ2-1; D gene unclear. This CDR3 has 14 amino acids. The V and J ends lost 3 bases and 10 bases respectively, with 17 bases between them. Per the germline V gene, CDR1 is SGHNT and CDR2 is YYREEE (reference sequence). The CDR3: CASSSQTRPLEQFF. The DNA for the CDR3 is TGTGCCAGCAGCTCACAGACGCGCCCCCTGGAGCAGTTCTTC.

The V gene is TRBV2, the J gene TRBJ1-5, with D unresolved. The CDR3 is 12 residues long. Per germline, CDR1 SNHLY and CDR2 FYNNEI. V lost 8 bases and J lost 0, with 5 bases in between. The CDR3: CASQYSNQPQHF. The CDR3 bases are TGTGCCAGCCAGTATAGCAATCAGCCCCAGCATTTT.

Concerning this clone: Other DNA sequences in the sample encode the same CDR3. The chain joins TRBV2 to TRBJ2-1, with no clear D. Trimming took 4 bases from V and 5 from J, leaving 3 bases between them. CDR1 and CDR2 from the germline V gene are SNHLY and FYNNEI. The CDR3 sequence is 11 residues long. DNA for the CDR3: TGTGCCAGCAGTGCGGACAATGAGCAGTTCTTC. This gives the protein CASSADNEQFF. Full variable domain (rest looked up from reference TRBV2 and TRBJ2-1): EPEVTQTPSHQVTQMGQEVILRCVPISNHLYFYWYRQILGQKVEFLVSFYNNEISEKSEIFDDQFSVERPDGSNFTLKIRSTKLEDSAMYFCASSADNEQFFGPGTRLTVL.

J is TRBJ2-5 and V is TRBV4-1, with TRBD1 matching over 12 bases. Losses at the gene ends were 4 bases for V and 5 bases for J; bases not matched to a gene: 8. CDR3 length equals 16 residues. CDR1 and CDR2 (germline): MGHRA, YSYEKL. The CDR3: CASSRQGQGAGETQYF. DNA for the CDR3: TGCGCCAGCAGCCGTCAGGGACAGGGGGCGGGGGAGACCCAGTACTTC.

The rearrangement joins TRBV6-6 to TRBJ2-7, with D possibly TRBD2 on 7 matching bases. Germline loops: CDR1 MNHNY, CDR2 SVGAGI (reference sequence). The V end lost 8 bases, the J end lost 0 bases, and 20 bases lay between the germline ends. This CDR3 region has 16 residues. The CDR3 coding sequence is TGTGCCAGCCGGTCAGTTGGGGGCGGGAGCTCCTACGAGCAGTACTTC. Its translation: CASRSVGGGSSYEQYF.

This clone was picked up a small number of times. This chain connects TRBV5-4 to TRBJ1-1; possible D gene TRBD1, 6 bases. The CDR3 is made up of 15 amino acids. Trimming removed 4 bases from V and 0 bases from J, with 13 bases in between. The germline V gene has CDR1 SGHNT and CDR2 YYREEE (reference sequence). CDR3 amino acids: CASSQGQTLNTEAFF. In DNA form, the CDR3 reads TGTGCCAGCAGCCAAGGACAGACCTTGAACACTGAAGCTTTCTTT.

V gene TRBV6-8 combines with J gene TRBJ2-1, with D maybe TRBD2 (6 bases). Germline V gene data show CDR1 as MNHGY and CDR2 as SAAAGT. This CDR3 is 15 amino acids long. Trimming pared 6 bases from V and 4 bases from J, leaving 16 bases between. CDR3 DNA sequence: TGTGCCAGCAGGGTCGTGCGGGACGATTACAATGAGCAGTTCTTC. It translates to CASRVVRDDYNEQFF.

In this sample, this clone turned up a few times. J is TRBJ2-3 and V is TRBV6-6; 7 bases are shared with TRBD1. Looked up from germline, CDR1 is MNHNY and CDR2 is SVGAGI (reference sequence). J lost 8 bases, V lost 10 bases, and 12 bases had no gene match. This CDR3 region has 13 residues. The CDR3: CATGEGAGGTQYF. The DNA for the CDR3 is TGTGCCACCGGCGAGGGGGCTGGGGGTACGCAGTATTTT.

This clone was observed a few times. This chain connects TRBV29-1 to TRBJ1-2; 7 bases match TRBD1. The length of the CDR3 is 15 residues. Germline values: CDR1 SQVTM, CDR2 ANQGSEA. V lost 2 bases, J lost 7 bases, and 13 bases stayed unmatched. CDR3: CSVEMGQTSSGGYTF. DNA for the CDR3: TGCAGCGTTGAAATGGGACAGACCAGTTCGGGTGGCTACACCTTC.

A few counts support this clone. The CDR3 spells CAWSAGYSQPQHF. CDR3 DNA: TGTGCCTGGAGTGCAGGGTACTCTCAGCCCCAGCATTTT. The chain combines TRBV30 with TRBJ1-5; tentative D call: TRBD1 (5 bases). Trimming pared 1 base from V and 6 bases from J, leaving 10 bases between. Germline V gene lookup returns CDR1 GTSNPN and CDR2 SVGIG (reference sequence). The CDR3 is 13 residues long.

The chain carries TRBV29-1 and TRBJ2-1; a possible D gene is TRBD2 (5 bases). Germline V gene data show CDR1 as SQVTM and CDR2 as ANQGSEA. V lost 4 bases and J lost 8, with 15 bases in between. The CDR3 length is 13 residues. CDR3 region: CSVAVRAQDEQFF. CDR3 bases: TGCAGCGTTGCAGTGCGGGCGCAGGATGAGCAGTTCTTC.

This clone was observed a handful of times. The chain uses TRBV7-3 and TRBJ2-1, with TRBD2 matching over 9 bases. The J segment lost 7 bases and the V segment lost 4 bases, leaving 8 bases of the junction unmatched. CDR1 is SGHTA, CDR2 FQGTGA, per germline. The CDR3 is 15 residues long. The CDR3 sequence: CASSSSGVGGNEQFF. The CDR3 bases are TGTGCCAGCAGCTCTAGCGGGGTTGGGGGGAATGAGCAGTTCTTC.

This chain uses TRBV7-2 with TRBJ2-3, with a tentative D call TRBD1 (5 bases). V was trimmed by 5 bases and J by 4 bases, leaving 7 bases between them. The CDR3 consists of 12 residues. CDR1 is SGHTA and CDR2 is FQGNSA in the germline V gene. This chain's CDR3 is CASSQGADTQYF. The DNA of the CDR3 is TGTGCCAGCAGCCAAGGGGCAGATACGCAGTATTTT. The full variable domain, completed using reference TRBV7-2 and TRBJ2-3, is GAGVSQSPSNKVTEKGKDVELRCDPISGHTALYWYRQSLGQGLEFLIYFQGNSAPDKSGLPSDRFSAERTGGSVSTLTIQRTQQEDSAVYLCASSQGADTQYFGPGTRLTVL.

This clone showed up just a few times. The chain recombines TRBV11-2 with TRBJ1-4, with D possibly being TRBD1 (6 bases). V was cut by 1 base and J by 8 bases, with 8 bases left in between. The germline gives CDR1 SGHAT, CDR2 FQNNGV. CDR3 length: 13 residues. The CDR3 loop is CASSLGTEEKLFF. The CDR3 DNA reads as TGTGCCAGCAGCTTAGGGACAGAAGAAAAACTGTTTTTT. The full variable domain, completed using reference TRBV11-2 and TRBJ1-4, is EAGVAQSPRYKIIEKRQSVAFWCNPISGHATLYWYQQILGQGPKLLIQFQNNGVVDDSQLPKDRFSAERLKGVDSTLKIQPAKLEDSAVYLCASSLGTEEKLFFGSGTQLSVL.

This chain uses TRBV7-2 with TRBJ2-7; 8 positions agree with TRBD2. Trimming took 5 bases from V and 4 from J; bases not matched to a gene: 10. The germline V gene has CDR1 SGHTA and CDR2 FQGNSA. This CDR3 region has 15 residues. The CDR3 sequence: CASSTHAGGGYEQYF. As DNA, the CDR3 is TGTGCCAGCAGCACCCACGCGGGGGGCGGGTACGAGCAGTACTTC.

This clone was recorded many times. The CDR3 region is CASRQVSNQPQHF. The CDR3 coding sequence is TGCGCCAGCAGACAGGTTTCCAATCAGCCCCAGCATTTT. The chain couples TRBV23-1 to TRBJ1-5, with a weak D call TRBD1 (5 bases). TRBV23-1 is sorted into the ORF group, with uncertain function. The CDR3 is 13 residues long. Trimming took 6 bases from V and 3 from J, leaving 9 bases between them.

A remark on this clone: A much larger clone is a single base away; this may be a read error. The chain recombines TRBV2 with TRBJ2-7; D gene unclear. Trimming removed 6 bases at V and 2 bases at J, with 5 bases between. Germline V gene data show CDR1 as SNHLY and CDR2 as FYNNEI. This CDR3 spans 11 amino acids. The CDR3 DNA sequence: TGTGCCAGCAGCCAGGCCTACGAGCAGTACTTC. It specifies CASSQAYEQYF.

This clone showed up just a few times. The rearrangement joins TRBV4-2 to TRBJ2-7; the D gene is possibly TRBD2 (5 bases). Germline CDR1 and CDR2: LGHNA and YNFKEQ. V shed 1 base and J shed 2 bases, with 12 bases lying between them. CDR3 length: 15 amino acids. DNA of the CDR3: TGTGCCAGCAGCCAAGCCCAACTAGGGACCTACGAGCAGTACTTC. It codes for CASSQAQLGTYEQYF.

In its sample, this clone was seen a few times. V usage is TRBV18 and J usage is TRBJ2-5, with D possibly being TRBD1 (5 bases). Germline V gives CDR1 KGHSH, CDR2 LQKENI. V was shortened by 3 bases and J by 2 bases, with 10 bases between the two germline ends. There are 14 residues in the CDR3. CDR3 nucleotide sequence: TGTGCCAGCTCACCTCAGGCAGGGCAAGAGACCCAGTACTTC. Translated: CASSPQAGQETQYF.

CDR3 nucleotide sequence: TGTGCCAGCAGCCTGGATGAGGGTGAAGCTTTCTTT. This gives the protein CASSLDEGEAFF. The J gene is TRBJ1-1, the V gene TRBV2, with no clear D. Trimming took 6 bases from V and 7 from J, leaving 12 bases between them. The V gene's germline CDR1 is SNHLY and CDR2 FYNNEI. The CDR3 is 12 amino acids.

This clone was seen more than once but under ten times. This chain joins TRBV7-2 and TRBJ1-1; D is undetermined. This CDR3 spans 13 amino acids. The germline CDR1 and CDR2 sequences are SGHTA and FQGNSA. Trimming left V 1 base short and J 3 bases short, with 6 bases between. CDR3 nucleotides: TGTGCCAGCAGCTTAGACTTTTACACTGAAGCTTTCTTT. This translates into CASSLDFYTEAFF.